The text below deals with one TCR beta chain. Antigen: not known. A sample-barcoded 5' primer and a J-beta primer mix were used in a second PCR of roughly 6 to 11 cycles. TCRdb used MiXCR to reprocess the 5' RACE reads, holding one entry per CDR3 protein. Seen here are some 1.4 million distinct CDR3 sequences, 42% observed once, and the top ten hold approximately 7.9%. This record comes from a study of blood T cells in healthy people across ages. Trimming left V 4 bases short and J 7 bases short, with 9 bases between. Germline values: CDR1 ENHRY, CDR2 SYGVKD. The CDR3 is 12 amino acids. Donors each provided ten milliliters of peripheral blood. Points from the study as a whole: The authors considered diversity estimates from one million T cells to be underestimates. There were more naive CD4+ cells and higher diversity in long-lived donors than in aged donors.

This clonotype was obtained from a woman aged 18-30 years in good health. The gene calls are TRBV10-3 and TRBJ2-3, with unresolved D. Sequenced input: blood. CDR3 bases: TGTGCCATCAGTGGGGCGCTTTATACGCAGTATTTT. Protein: CAISGALYTQYF.